This T cell receptor beta chain is drawn from a study of PD-1 blockade in mismatch repair-deficient tumors. Study information: Patients had some twelve mismatch repair-deficient cancer types, all previously treated and progressing.

Worth noting for this clone: Its antigen is not known.

Using immunoSEQ multiplex PCR, the repertoire was profiled, and TCRdb retains in-frame clones only, with some absent. This sample has roughly 45,000 clones, with 65% to 80% found just once. Notes on the study in general: After pembrolizumab, tumor-resident clones rose rapidly, then generally contracted before radiologic responses.

The germline V and J ends were trimmed by 3 bases and 0 bases, with 10 bases remaining between them. Germline V gene data show CDR1 as SGHRS and CDR2 as YFSETQ. The CDR3 is 14 amino acids. The chain joins TRBV5-1 to TRBJ2-7; D may be TRBD1 (5 bases). Sequenced here: PBMCs, sampled before pembrolizumab treatment. The origin of this receptor is an adult with mismatch repair-deficient cancer. Written as DNA, the CDR3 is TGCGCCAGCAGCTGGGGCAGAAGCTCCTACGAGCAGTACTTC. Its translation is CASSWGRSSYEQYF. Variable domain in full (rest from reference TRBV5-1 and TRBJ2-7): KAGVTQTPRYLIKTRGQQVTLSCSPISGHRSVSWYQQTPGQGLQFLFEYFSETQRNKGNFPGRFSGRQFSNSRSEMNVSTLELGDSALYLCASSWGRSSYEQYFGPGTRLTVT.